A single sample gave rise to the 6 T cell receptor beta chains below, sequenced in a study of brain metastases from non-small cell lung cancer. Sequencing used immunoSEQ multiplex PCR; TCRdb keeps in-frame clones, though not all of them. The sample comprises around 2,000 clones, approximately 85% of which are singletons, and about 5% rests with the top ten. Input material: primary lung tumor tissue. Every receptor here comes from a donor at least 40 years old with non-small cell lung cancer.

J is TRBJ1-3 and V is TRBV28; 7 bases map to TRBD1. With 6 bases clipped from V and 2 bases from J, the junction kept 7 bases outside the gene matches. This CDR3 has 15 amino acids. CDR1 and CDR2 (germline): MDHEN, SYDVKM. The CDR3 DNA reads as TGTGCCAGCAGCTCCCCAGGGGGGGCTGGAAACACCATATATTTT. This codes for CASSSPGGAGNTIYF.

The chain has TRBV7-2 and TRBJ1-1, with TRBD1 matching 7 bases. The CDR3 is made up of 13 amino acids. Germline trimming cut 1 base from V and 8 bases from J; bases unmatched to any gene: 4. CDR1 is SGHTA, CDR2 FQGNSA, per germline. The DNA of the CDR3 is TGTGCCAGCAGCTTAGACAGGGGTGGAGAAGCTTTCTTT. This codes for CASSLDRGGEAFF.

The gene calls are TRBV5-5 and TRBJ2-7, with 10 bases aligning to TRBD1. This CDR3 spans 16 amino acids. Germline trimming cut 3 bases from V and 1 base from J; bases unmatched to any gene: 7. Germline V lookup: CDR1 SGHKS, CDR2 YYEKEE (reference sequence). The CDR3 DNA is TGTGCCAGCAGCTCCATTGACAGGGGGCAGTCCTACGAGCAGTACTTC. This encodes CASSSIDRGQSYEQYF.

This clone was detected only a few times. This chain links TRBV4-2 with TRBJ1-5, with D unresolved. The length of the CDR3 is 14 residues. V was shortened by 4 bases and J by 4 bases, with 11 bases between the two germline ends. From germline, CDR1 is LGHNA and CDR2 YNFKEQ. For the CDR3, the DNA is TGTGCCAGCAGCCCGCTCGTGGGGAATCAGCCCCAGCATTTT. It encodes CASSPLVGNQPQHF.

A word on this clone: The junction departs from germline at one end; a sequencing error may be responsible. The CDR3 nucleotides are TGTGCCAGCAGCTCAATCGACAGGGAGGCTGGCTACACTTTC. It is translated as CASSSIDREAGYTF. The V call is TRBV5-6, the J call TRBJ1-2; TRBD1 matches at 7 bases. The germline V gene encodes CDR1 SGHDT and CDR2 YYEEEE. The CDR3 consists of 14 residues.

This chain uses TRBV10-1 with TRBJ1-1; D gene unclear. The V end lost 6 bases, the J end lost 0 bases, and 8 bases lay between the germline ends. Germline V gene lookup returns CDR1 WNHNN and CDR2 SYGVQD (reference sequence). The CDR3 extends over 13 amino acids. The CDR3 reads CASSRTLNTEAFF. The DNA for the CDR3 is TGCGCCAGCAGCAGGACCTTGAACACTGAAGCTTTCTTT.